The 32 T cell receptor beta chains listed next were all sequenced from one sample in a study of T cell changes during pregnancy in multiple sclerosis. This table comes from immunoSEQ multiplex PCR, and its TCRdb copy is limited to in-frame clones, with some not included. The data show roughly 30,000 clones, around 93% seen once. Here the sequenced sample was CD4+ T cells from peripheral blood mononuclear cells, taken in the second trimester of pregnancy. Receptor source: a female donor with multiple sclerosis, enrolled in a pregnancy study.

The chain links TRBV10-3 to TRBJ1-2, with 8 nucleotides matching TRBD1. V was pared by 6 bases and J by 2 bases, with 8 bases of the junction left unmatched. The CDR3 is 15 residues long. The germline CDR1 and CDR2 sequences are ENHRY and SYGVKD. The CDR3 is CAIRGQGDANYGYTF. In DNA, the CDR3 is TGTGCCATCAGAGGACAGGGCGACGCCAACTATGGCTACACCTTC.

The chain joins TRBV6-5 to TRBJ1-5; unclear D gene. The CDR3 has 15 amino acids. Germline V gene sequence: CDR1 MNHEY, CDR2 SVGAGI. The V end lost 0 bases, the J end lost 1 base, and 7 bases lay between the germline ends. The chain's CDR3 is CASSYSYGSNQPQHF. The CDR3 DNA follows: TGTGCCAGCAGTTACTCGTACGGGAGCAATCAGCCCCAGCATTTT.

The chain couples TRBV5-1 to TRBJ2-4; D perhaps matches TRBD1 (6 bases). The germline CDR1 and CDR2 sequences are SGHRS and YFSETQ. The CDR3 length is 17 residues. V was cut by 0 bases and J by 3 bases, with 16 bases left in between. The CDR3: CASSLGQQGLGKNIQYF. The CDR3 nucleotides read TGCGCCAGCAGCTTGGGGCAACAGGGTCTGGGCAAAAACATTCAGTACTTC.

CDR3 nucleotide sequence: TGTGCCAGCAGTGACTCGCGGGCGGGAACCCCCTACAATGAGCAGTTCTTC. Its translation is CASSDSRAGTPYNEQFF. The V call is TRBV6-4, the J call TRBJ2-1, with D possibly TRBD2 on 6 matching bases. The CDR3 consists of 17 residues. In germline, CDR1 is MRHNA, CDR2 SNTAGT. Deletions cut 0 bases from V and 2 bases from J, with 14 bases between.

V is TRBV5-6 and J is TRBJ2-5; D is possibly TRBD2 (5 bases). CDR3 length: 14 amino acids. Germline values: CDR1 SGHDT, CDR2 YYEEEE. V lost 6 bases and J lost 2, with 14 bases in between. Here the CDR3 reads CASTGPREQETQYF. CDR3 DNA sequence: TGTGCCAGCACTGGCCCCCGGGAACAAGAGACCCAGTACTTC.

A word on this clone: One end of the junction does not line up with germline, which may come from a read error. The V gene is TRBV6-6, the J gene TRBJ1-1; D call uncertain. The CDR3 length is 13 residues. Germline CDR1 reads MNHNY; CDR2 reads SVGAGI (reference sequence). CDR3 in DNA: TGTGCCAGCAGTTACTCGGACGGACTAATAGGAGGATTT. This sequence encodes CASSYSDGLIGGF.

The V call is TRBV5-1, the J call TRBJ2-7; 7 bases fit TRBD1. Germline values: CDR1 SGHRS, CDR2 YFSETQ. With V trimmed by 2 bases and J by 3 bases, 5 bases remained unmatched. The CDR3 consists of 14 residues. The CDR3 reads CASSLQGKGYEQYF. The CDR3 bases are TGCGCCAGCAGCTTACAGGGGAAGGGCTACGAGCAGTACTTC.

The V call is TRBV10-2, the J call TRBJ2-1, with D possibly matching TRBD2 (6 bases). Trimming stripped 7 bases from V and 2 bases from J, with 12 bases between. This CDR3 comprises 14 residues. CDR1 is WSHSY and CDR2 is SAAADI in the germline V gene. In nucleotides, the CDR3 is TGCGCCAGCATGAGGGACTCCGCCTACAATGAGCAGTTCTTC. This encodes CASMRDSAYNEQFF.

This chain joins TRBV5-1 and TRBJ2-5; D is perhaps TRBD2 (5 bases). CDR1 SGHRS and CDR2 YFSETQ come from the germline V gene. Trimming took 4 bases from V and 2 from J, leaving 12 bases between them. The length of the CDR3 is 14 residues. The CDR3 DNA follows: TGCGCCAGCAGCCCCCTCCGGGGACAAGAGACCCAGTACTTC. It encodes CASSPLRGQETQYF.

The chain combines TRBV19 with TRBJ2-1; 7 nucleotides line up with TRBD1. Unmatched junction bases numbered 8, after V lost 6 bases and J lost 0 bases. CDR1 and CDR2 from the germline V gene are LNHDA and SQIVND (reference sequence). The CDR3 spans 16 residues. The chain's CDR3 is CASRNSRGSSYNEQFF. DNA for the CDR3: TGTGCCAGTAGGAACAGCAGGGGGAGCTCCTACAATGAGCAGTTCTTC.

The J gene is TRBJ2-2, the V gene TRBV5-1; 7 nucleotides agree with TRBD1. Trimming removed 1 base from V and 2 bases from J; junction bases left unmatched: 5. Germline loops: CDR1 SGHRS, CDR2 YFSETQ. This CDR3 is 16 amino acids long. The CDR3: CASSLMTGLNTGELFF. CDR3 sequence (DNA): TGCGCCAGCAGCTTGATGACAGGGCTTAACACCGGGGAGCTGTTTTTT.

The chain carries TRBV11-3 and TRBJ1-1; D possibly corresponds to TRBD1 (5 bases). V dropped 2 bases and J dropped 5 bases, with 12 bases sitting between them. This CDR3 is 14 amino acids long. Per germline, CDR1 SGHNT and CDR2 YENEEA. The CDR3 coding sequence is TGTGCCAGCAGCTTATTTCAGGGCGCTACTGAAGCTTTCTTT. It yields the protein CASSLFQGATEAFF.

V and J are TRBV11-2 and TRBJ1-2, with TRBD1 matching over 9 bases. With V trimmed by 4 bases and J by 6 bases, 9 bases remained unmatched. CDR1 is SGHAT, CDR2 FQNNGV, per germline. The CDR3 runs to 15 residues. The CDR3 loop is CASSSVGGTGNGYTF. CDR3 bases: TGTGCCAGCAGCTCCGTTGGAGGGACAGGGAATGGCTACACCTTC.

This sequence joins TRBV29-1 and TRBJ1-1; 7 bases agree with TRBD1. Germline-derived CDR1 and CDR2 are SQVTM and ANQGSEA. The trim removed 4 bases at V and 3 bases at J, leaving 2 bases unmatched. CDR3 length: 12 amino acids. As DNA, the CDR3 is TGCAGCGTTGGACAGGGATACACTGAAGCTTTCTTT. Protein: CSVGQGYTEAFF.

V usage is TRBV29-1 and J usage is TRBJ2-7; tentatively, D is TRBD2 (5 bases). Trimming cost V 7 bases and J 4 bases, with 23 bases left between them. Per the germline V gene, CDR1 is SQVTM and CDR2 is ANQGSEA. The CDR3 is 15 residues long. CDR3 sequence: CSAGQGHRDRYEQYF. CDR3 DNA: TGCAGCGCTGGGCAAGGCCATCGGGATCGGTACGAGCAGTACTTC.

The chain uses TRBV5-1 and TRBJ1-4; 7 nucleotides agree with TRBD1. The CDR3 covers 16 residues. The junction had 10 bases not matched to a gene; V was cut back by 2 bases and J by 6 bases. Germline V gives CDR1 SGHRS, CDR2 YFSETQ. The CDR3: CASSLPSGGSDEKLFF. CDR3 nucleotides: TGCGCCAGCAGCTTACCCTCAGGGGGGTCGGATGAAAAACTGTTTTTT.

V usage is TRBV7-2 and J usage is TRBJ2-2; unclear D gene. Germline CDR1 and CDR2: SGHTA and FQGNSA. Deletions cut 0 bases from V and 4 bases from J, with 6 bases between. This CDR3 is 14 amino acids long. Written as DNA, the CDR3 is TGTGCCAGCAGCTTAGCACAGACCACCGGGGAGCTGTTTTTT. Protein product: CASSLAQTTGELFF. The whole variable domain, filled in from reference TRBV7-2 and TRBJ2-2, reads GAGVSQSPSNKVTEKGKDVELRCDPISGHTALYWYRQSLGQGLEFLIYFQGNSAPDKSGLPSDRFSAERTGGSVSTLTIQRTQQEDSAVYLCASSLAQTTGELFFGEGSRLTVL.

V and J are TRBV19 and TRBJ1-1, with TRBD1 as a possible D gene (6 bases). The CDR3 has 16 amino acids. Germline CDR1 and CDR2: LNHDA and SQIVND (reference sequence). The V and J ends lost 3 bases and 6 bases respectively, with 20 bases between them. The CDR3 here is CASSIWGGRGLAEAFF. The CDR3 DNA sequence: TGTGCCAGTAGTATTTGGGGGGGCAGGGGACTCGCTGAAGCTTTCTTT.

The chain recombines TRBV6-1 with TRBJ1-1; D not resolved. Trimming took off 2 bases at V and 0 bases at J, with 4 bases between the two ends. The CDR3 has 13 residues. In germline, CDR1 is MNHNS, CDR2 SASEGT. CDR3 nucleotide sequence: TGTGCCAGCAGTGAAACTCTGAACACTGAAGCTTTCTTT. It specifies CASSETLNTEAFF.

This chain connects TRBV7-9 to TRBJ2-1; 10 bases fit TRBD2. Germline lookup yields CDR1 SEHNR and CDR2 FQNEAQ (reference sequence). Trimming removed 10 bases from V and 7 bases from J; junction bases left unmatched: 13. CDR3 size: 15 residues. CDR3 in DNA: TGTGCCACCCAGTTTTCTAGCGGGAGAGGAAATGAGCAGTTCTTC. Translating it yields CATQFSSGRGNEQFF.

The V and J genes are TRBV6-1 and TRBJ2-3, with a tentative D call TRBD1 (6 bases). Trimming took 11 bases from V and 0 from J, leaving 18 bases between them. Per germline, CDR1 MNHNS and CDR2 SASEGT. This CDR3 is built from 15 residues. This CDR3 is CALQKGTRSTDTQYF. The CDR3 DNA is TGTGCCCTTCAGAAGGGGACACGTAGCACAGATACGCAGTATTTT.

This rearrangement joins TRBV18 to TRBJ2-7; D gene unclear. CDR1 and CDR2 from the germline V gene are KGHSH and LQKENI. The CDR3 is made up of 13 amino acids. The ends were cut back, 5 bases at V and 2 bases at J, with 10 bases in the middle. The CDR3 protein is CASSETPTYEQYF. The DNA of the CDR3 is TGTGCCAGCTCAGAGACACCAACCTACGAGCAGTACTTC.

The chain couples TRBV27 to TRBJ1-2; 7 nucleotides agree with TRBD1. Trimming cost V 2 bases and J 7 bases; bases outside gene matches: 16. This CDR3 has 17 amino acids. The V gene's germline CDR1 is MNHEY and CDR2 SMNVEV (reference sequence). The CDR3 is CASSLNPRQGIASGYTF. The DNA for the CDR3 is TGTGCCAGCAGTTTAAACCCACGACAGGGAATTGCATCTGGCTACACCTTC.

The V gene is TRBV5-1, the J gene TRBJ1-2; D is possibly TRBD1 (6 bases). Germline V gene sequence: CDR1 SGHRS, CDR2 YFSETQ. V was cut by 5 bases and J by 4 bases, with 18 bases left in between. This CDR3 is built from 15 residues. In nucleotides, the CDR3 is TGCGCCAGCAGGTCGACAGGCGTTCAGCCCTATGGCTACACCTTC. It is translated as CASRSTGVQPYGYTF. The whole variable domain, remainder taken from reference TRBV5-1 and TRBJ1-2, is KAGVTQTPRYLIKTRGQQVTLSCSPISGHRSVSWYQQTPGQGLQFLFEYFSETQRNKGNFPGRFSGRQFSNSRSEMNVSTLELGDSALYLCASRSTGVQPYGYTFGSGTRLTVV.

This chain connects TRBV5-1 to TRBJ2-5; 14 nucleotides align to TRBD2. The CDR3 is made up of 21 amino acids. With 3 bases clipped from V and 5 bases from J, the junction kept 21 bases outside the gene matches. CDR1 is SGHRS and CDR2 is YFSETQ in the germline V gene. CDR3 DNA: TGCGCCAGCAGCTCACCACGCCTCGGGACTAGCGGGGGAATCCTGGGGGAGACCCAGTACTTC. Translating gives CASSSPRLGTSGGILGETQYF.

The chain combines TRBV10-3 with TRBJ2-1; tentatively, D is TRBD2 (6 bases). The CDR3 has 15 residues. Trimming pared 9 bases from V and 1 base from J, leaving 16 bases between. Germline assignment: CDR1 ENHRY and CDR2 SYGVKD. The CDR3 DNA sequence: TGTGCCATTACTCCGGGGGAGTGGTCCTACAATGAGCAGTTCTTC. Translated, it gives CAITPGEWSYNEQFF.

This chain joins TRBV4-1 and TRBJ2-2, with 9 positions matching TRBD1. J lost 5 bases, V lost 4 bases, and 8 bases had no gene match. CDR3 length equals 16 residues. Germline V gene data show CDR1 as MGHRA and CDR2 as YSYEKL. The CDR3 nucleotides read TGCGCCAGCAGCCCCGGGACAGGGTTGGAGACCGGGGAGCTGTTTTTT. It is translated as CASSPGTGLETGELFF.

The CDR3 DNA sequence: TGTGCTAGTGGTTTGGTACTCCTTGAGGAGGGAGGGTACAATGAGCAGTTCTTC. Amino acid sequence: CASGLVLLEEGGYNEQFF. The chain recombines TRBV12-5 with TRBJ2-1; TRBD2 matches 7 bases. The V segment lost 0 bases and the J segment 4 bases; nucleotides outside the gene matches: 12. Germline-derived CDR1 and CDR2 are LGHNT and FRNRAP. This CDR3 comprises 18 residues.

This chain links TRBV28 with TRBJ1-3, with D tentatively TRBD1 (6 bases). V lost 5 bases, J lost 1 base, and 15 bases lay in between. This CDR3 comprises 16 residues. The V gene's germline CDR1 is MDHEN and CDR2 SYDVKM. CDR3 region: CASSPPNRVSGNTIYF. The CDR3 region has the DNA TGTGCCAGCAGTCCGCCAAACAGGGTGTCTGGAAACACCATATATTTT.

The V call is TRBV5-6, the J call TRBJ1-1; 10 bases match TRBD1. The CDR3 runs to 15 residues. The germline V gene has CDR1 SGHDT and CDR2 YYEEEE. V was pared by 2 bases and J by 10 bases, with 11 bases of the junction left unmatched. CDR3 sequence (DNA): TGTGCCAGCAGCTTAGCCGGGACAGGGGACTCGGGAGCTTTCTTT. This translates into CASSLAGTGDSGAFF.

The chain joins TRBV30 to TRBJ2-1; the match to TRBD2 covers 10 bases. V gave up 2 bases and J gave up 8 bases; unmatched junction bases: 9. CDR3 length: 15 residues. CDR1 and CDR2 from the germline V gene are GTSNPN and SVGIG (reference sequence). The CDR3 bases are TGTGCCTGGAGTAAAGGAGCGGGAGGGCCCCATGAGCAGTTCTTC. Translating gives CAWSKGAGGPHEQFF.

CDR3 DNA sequence: TGTGCCATTCTACCCGGGACAGGGGCCACTGAAGCTTTCTTT. Translation: CAILPGTGATEAFF. V usage is TRBV5-4 and J usage is TRBJ1-1; 10 positions agree with TRBD1. From germline, CDR1 is SGHNT and CDR2 YYREEE (reference sequence). J lost 4 bases, V lost 9 bases, and 9 bases had no gene match. The CDR3 has 14 amino acids.